This entry concerns a single T cell receptor (beta chain). The data were obtained in a study of CXCR3-negative and CXCR3-positive naive CD8 T cells. UMI-labeled 5' RACE yielded the TRB cDNA libraries. TCRdb reprocessed the 5' RACE reads, with one entry per CDR3 protein and no DNA. This sample's table has 45,000 to 75,000 distinct CDR3 sequences. Among CD8+ T cells, naive ones were CD45RO-CCR7+CD27+CD95-. Germline-derived CDR1 and CDR2 are SGHAT and FQNNGV. This CDR3 is built from 14 residues. The TCR sequence derives from a human donor in good health. Some clones in this sample may be carry-over from other donors' samples. Input material: naive CXCR3- CD8+ T cells from blood. Subset defined: CD45RO-CCR7+CD27+CD95- naive CD8+ T cells lacking CXCR3 (TNR3-). This chain uses TRBV11-2 with TRBJ2-1; the TRBD1 assignment by TCRdb is unverifiable without DNA. Here the CDR3 reads CASSPRQGSHVQFF.